This passage covers 25 T cell receptor beta chains from one sample sequenced in a study of T cells in Graves' hyperthyroidism and ophthalmopathy. Template material for amplifying TCR beta CDR3 regions consisted of RNA transcripts. The HTBI primer set served for first-round RT-PCR of the TCR CDR3. Each CDR3 protein is one row after TCRdb ran MiXCR on the multiplex PCR reads. This sample has 300,000 to 450,000 distinct CDR3 sequences, with about 13% found just once. Sequenced input: blood. These receptors all come from a man in his thirties or forties with Graves' hyperthyroidism that later progressed to Graves' ophthalmopathy.

Many counts were recorded for this clonotype. The chain carries TRBV24-1 and TRBJ2-3, with 9 bases matching TRBD1. CDR1 is KGHDR and CDR2 is SFDVKD in the germline V gene. The V gene end was trimmed by 4 bases and the J gene end by 3 bases; junction bases not matched to a gene: 13. The CDR3 is 18 residues long. This chain's CDR3 is CATSDQRTGEMGTDTQYF. The CDR3, as DNA: TGTGCCACCAGTGACCAGAGGACAGGGGAGATGGGGACAGATACGCAGTATTTT.

The table lists this clonotype with many counts. CDR3 sequence (DNA): TGTGCCAGCAGCTTACAAGGGGCGCGATCAGATACGCAGTATTTT. Protein product: CASSLQGARSDTQYF. The V and J genes are TRBV7-8 and TRBJ2-3; weak D call: TRBD1 (5 bases). This CDR3 has 15 amino acids. Germline lookup yields CDR1 SGHVS and CDR2 FQNEAQ. Trimming removed 2 bases from V and 4 bases from J, with 13 bases in between.

This clonotype was detected a few times. The chain couples TRBV9 to TRBJ2-2; 9 bases map to TRBD1. After removal of 4 bases from V and 5 bases from J, the junction contained 9 bases not matched to a gene. Germline CDR1 is SGDLS and CDR2 is YYNGEE. The CDR3 sequence is 16 residues long. CDR3 amino acids: CASSSSRTGETGELFF. In DNA form, the CDR3 reads TGTGCCAGCAGCTCCTCCCGGACAGGGGAGACCGGGGAGCTGTTTTTT.

On this clonotype: A much bigger clone sits one base away, suggesting this may be a read error. The gene calls are TRBV29-1 and TRBJ1-1; D is uncertain. Per the germline V gene, CDR1 is SQVTM and CDR2 is ANQGSEA. Trimming shortened V by 6 bases and J by 10 bases, and 21 bases separated the two germline ends. The CDR3 runs 13 residues. CDR3 coding DNA: TGCAGCGTCGCCAAGGGCCCGCGGTCTGGAGCTTTCTTT. It translates to CSVAKGPRSGAFF.

In regard to this clonotype: The junction shows a germline mismatch at one end, possibly a read error. The J gene is TRBJ1-2, the V gene TRBV19; possible D gene TRBD1, 5 bases. CDR1 is LNHDA and CDR2 is SQIVND in the germline V gene (reference sequence). The CDR3 runs to 14 residues. In DNA form, the CDR3 reads TGTGCCAGTAGAACCCCGGGGCGTAGAAATGGCCACACCTTC. It is translated as CASRTPGRRNGHTF.

This clonotype was recorded many times. The genes are TRBV20-1 and TRBJ2-5; tentatively, D is TRBD1 (6 bases). V was clipped by 4 bases and J by 2 bases, with 14 bases between them. The germline CDR1 and CDR2 sequences are DFQATT and SNEGSKA (reference sequence). The CDR3 is made up of 14 amino acids. CDR3 residues: CSAIVGAQQETQYF. CDR3 nucleotides: TGCAGTGCTATTGTGGGGGCCCAACAAGAGACCCAGTACTTC.

This clonotype was picked up many times. The genes are TRBV12-5 and TRBJ1-1, with TRBD1 identical over 8 bases. Trimming at V came to 7 bases and at J to 0 bases, leaving 4 bases not matched to a gene. CDR3 length: 14 residues. The V gene's germline CDR1 is LGHNT and CDR2 FRNRAP. CDR3 residues: CASAPGQVNTEAFF. CDR3 in DNA: TGTGCTAGTGCCCCGGGACAGGTGAACACTGAAGCTTTCTTT.

V gene TRBV15 combines with J gene TRBJ2-4, with D perhaps matching TRBD1 (6 bases). The CDR3 runs to 13 residues. Trimming shortened V by 8 bases and J by 6 bases, and 14 bases separated the two germline ends. Germline V gene sequence: CDR1 LNHNV, CDR2 YYDKDF (reference sequence). CDR3 sequence: CATSNRAINIQYF. The CDR3 DNA sequence: TGTGCCACCTCTAACAGGGCGATAAACATTCAGTACTTC.

This clonotype came up many times. The chain recombines TRBV11-1 with TRBJ2-5; D remains unclear. Germline CDR1 SGHAT, CDR2 FQDESV (reference sequence). The V gene lost 8 bases and the J gene lost 5 bases, with 9 bases spanning the gap. This CDR3 contains 11 residues. The CDR3 spells CASRWAETQYF. The CDR3, as DNA: TGTGCCAGCCGCTGGGCGGAGACCCAGTACTTC.

The chain employs TRBV19 and TRBJ1-3; 7 bases fit TRBD1. Losses at the gene ends were 9 bases for V and 4 bases for J; bases not matched to a gene: 12. The CDR3 contains 15 residues. In germline, CDR1 is LNHDA, CDR2 SQIVND (reference sequence). CDR3 sequence (DNA): TGTGCCAGCCGAGCCGAGACAGGGACCGGAAACACCATATATTTT. Residues: CASRAETGTGNTIYF.

This clonotype occurred many times. The chain carries TRBV6-1 and TRBJ2-5; 10 bases are shared with TRBD2. CDR1 is MNHNS and CDR2 is SASEGT in the germline V gene. V lost 2 bases, J lost 2 bases, and 2 bases stayed unmatched. The CDR3 is 15 amino acids. The CDR3 DNA is TGTGCCAGCAGTGAACTAGCGGGGGAGCAAGAGACCCAGTACTTC. Encoded protein: CASSELAGEQETQYF.

This clonotype was observed a handful of times. This chain links TRBV6-1 with TRBJ2-3; D not certain. V was shortened by 7 bases and J by 6 bases, with 8 bases between the two germline ends. Germline values: CDR1 MNHNS, CDR2 SASEGT. This CDR3 is 11 amino acids long. The CDR3 DNA reads TGTGCCAGCAACAGAGTCGATACGCAGTATTTT. This gives the protein CASNRVDTQYF.

This clonotype was recorded many times. The rearrangement uses TRBV7-2 and TRBJ2-2; TRBD2 aligns across 14 bases. The V and J ends lost 2 bases and 5 bases, in that order; junction bases with no gene match: 1. Germline CDR1 SGHTA, CDR2 FQGNSA. The CDR3 totals 16 residues. DNA of the CDR3: TGTGCCAGCAGCTTACGACTAGCGGGGGGGACCGGGGAGCTGTTTTTT. Translating gives CASSLRLAGGTGELFF.

The chain is built from TRBV7-9 and TRBJ2-3; 10 bases line up with TRBD2. V trimming: 1 base; J trimming: 1 base; junction bases outside the gene matches: 2. Germline assignment: CDR1 SEHNR and CDR2 FQNEAQ (reference sequence). The CDR3 is 16 amino acids. CDR3 in amino acids: CASSLVSGGGTDTQYF. The CDR3 DNA follows: TGTGCCAGCAGCTTAGTAAGCGGGGGGGGCACAGATACGCAGTATTTT. Using reference TRBV7-9 and TRBJ2-3 for the parts outside the CDR3, the full variable domain is DTGVSQNPRHKITKRGQNVTFRCDPISEHNRLYWYRQTLGQGPEFLTYFQNEAQLEKSRLLSDRFSAERPKGSFSTLEIQRTEQGDSAMYLCASSLVSGGGTDTQYFGPGTRLTVL.

This sequence joins TRBV4-1 and TRBJ2-7; TRBD1 aligns across 9 bases. After removal of 4 bases from V and 6 bases from J, the junction contained 10 bases not matched to a gene. Germline CDR1 reads MGHRA; CDR2 reads YSYEKL. This CDR3 comprises 15 residues. Written as DNA, the CDR3 is TGCGCCAGCAGCCCCCTATCTGGGACAGGGTTCGAGCAGTACTTC. It codes for CASSPLSGTGFEQYF.

The gene calls are TRBV5-4 and TRBJ2-7; D gene unclear. V was pared by 2 bases and J by 2 bases, with 8 bases between. The germline V gene has CDR1 SGHNT and CDR2 YYREEE (reference sequence). The length of the CDR3 is 13 residues. Here the CDR3 reads CASSFGPTYEQYF. DNA of the CDR3: TGTGCCAGCAGCTTCGGGCCTACCTACGAGCAGTACTTC.

This clonotype showed up many times. The V gene is TRBV12-3 or TRBV12-4, the J gene TRBJ1-1; no clear D. CDR3 length: 12 residues. V lost 2 bases to trimming and J lost 0 bases, with 1 base between them. The CDR3 reads CASSLLNTEAFF. In nucleotides, the CDR3 is TGTGCCAGCAGTTTACTGAACACTGAAGCTTTCTTT.

The CDR3 reads CAISESTGRTTDSPLHF. In DNA form, the CDR3 reads TGTGCCATCAGTGAGTCGACAGGCAGGACCACGGATTCACCCCTCCACTTT. J is TRBJ1-6 and V is TRBV10-3; a weak D match, TRBD1 (6 bases). Germline values: CDR1 ENHRY, CDR2 SYGVKD. The CDR3 has 17 amino acids. V shed 0 bases and J shed 8 bases, with 17 bases lying between them.

The V and J genes are TRBV6-1 and TRBJ1-6; the D gene is possibly TRBD1 (5 bases). V lost 1 base and J 10 bases, leaving 14 bases between the germline ends. This CDR3 contains 15 residues. Germline V gene sequence: CDR1 MNHNS, CDR2 SASEGT. CDR3 sequence (DNA): TGTGCCAGCAGTGAAGAGGGACTTGTTTCATCACCCCTCCACTTT. Translation gives CASSEEGLVSSPLHF.

On this clonotype itself: A much larger clone lies one base from this, so it may be a read error. Since no conserved phenylalanine or tryptophan closes the CDR3, a read error is the likely cause. The genes are TRBV12-3 or TRBV12-4 and TRBJ2-2; 8 bases align to TRBD1. V shed 3 bases and J 6 bases; nucleotides not matched to a gene: 6. The CDR3 has 15 residues. This chain's CDR3 is CASSLETGVPGELFL. The CDR3 region has the DNA TGTGCCAGCAGTTTGGAGACAGGGGTGCCCGGGGAGCTGTTTCTT.

This clonotype was counted ten times or more. The rearrangement uses TRBV2 and TRBJ1-6; possible D gene TRBD1, 5 bases. Germline assignment: CDR1 SNHLY and CDR2 FYNNEI. Trimming took 3 bases from V and 2 from J, leaving 11 bases between them. The CDR3 has 16 residues. The CDR3 region is CASSEAGLTYNSPLHF. The CDR3 nucleotides are TGTGCCAGCAGTGAGGCAGGGCTCACCTATAATTCACCCCTCCACTTT.

A note on this clonotype: This may arise from a read error, as a much more abundant clone is one base away. The chain links TRBV12-3 or TRBV12-4 to TRBJ2-7, with 10 bases fitting TRBD1. The CDR3 is made up of 14 amino acids. V lost 11 bases and J lost 5; bases outside the gene matches: 12. CDR3 nucleotides: TGTGCCGGCGCCCATGGGACAGGGGTTCACGAGCAGTACTTC. This translates into CAGAHGTGVHEQYF.

This clonotype has at least ten counts. The J gene is TRBJ2-7, the V gene TRBV12-3 or TRBV12-4, with D hard to call. The V end lost 1 base, the J end lost 2 bases, and 6 bases lay between the germline ends. The CDR3 runs to 13 residues. The CDR3 region is CASSLGSTYEQYF. The CDR3 nucleotides read TGTGCCAGCAGTTTAGGGTCAACCTACGAGCAGTACTTC.

About this clonotype: A much larger clone differs by one base, so this may be a read error. The chain uses TRBV7-2 and TRBJ2-5; D perhaps matches TRBD2 (7 bases). V lost 1 base, J lost 5 bases, and 17 bases lay in between. Germline assignment: CDR1 SGHTA and CDR2 FQGNSA. The CDR3 loop spans 16 amino acids. The CDR3 DNA reads as TGTGCCAGCAGCTTAGGGGGGGGGGCGAGACGGGAGACCCAGTACTTC. Amino acids: CASSLGGGARRETQYF.

CDR3 nucleotides: TGTGCCAGCAGCTTGTCGGGTAAAGGCTCGGAGCCCCAGCATTTT. This translates into CASSLSGKGSEPQHF. V is TRBV5-8 and J is TRBJ1-5; D gene unclear. The CDR3 runs 15 residues. Germline V CDR1 and CDR2: SGHTS, YDEGEE. Trimming left V 1 base short and J 8 bases short, with 16 bases between. The variable domain in full, completed from reference TRBV5-8 and TRBJ1-5, reads EAGVTQSPTHLIKTRGQQATLRCSPISGHTSVYWYQQALGLGLQFLLWYDEGEERNRGNFPPRFSGRQFPNYSSELNVNALELEDSALYLCASSLSGKGSEPQHFGDGTRLSIL.